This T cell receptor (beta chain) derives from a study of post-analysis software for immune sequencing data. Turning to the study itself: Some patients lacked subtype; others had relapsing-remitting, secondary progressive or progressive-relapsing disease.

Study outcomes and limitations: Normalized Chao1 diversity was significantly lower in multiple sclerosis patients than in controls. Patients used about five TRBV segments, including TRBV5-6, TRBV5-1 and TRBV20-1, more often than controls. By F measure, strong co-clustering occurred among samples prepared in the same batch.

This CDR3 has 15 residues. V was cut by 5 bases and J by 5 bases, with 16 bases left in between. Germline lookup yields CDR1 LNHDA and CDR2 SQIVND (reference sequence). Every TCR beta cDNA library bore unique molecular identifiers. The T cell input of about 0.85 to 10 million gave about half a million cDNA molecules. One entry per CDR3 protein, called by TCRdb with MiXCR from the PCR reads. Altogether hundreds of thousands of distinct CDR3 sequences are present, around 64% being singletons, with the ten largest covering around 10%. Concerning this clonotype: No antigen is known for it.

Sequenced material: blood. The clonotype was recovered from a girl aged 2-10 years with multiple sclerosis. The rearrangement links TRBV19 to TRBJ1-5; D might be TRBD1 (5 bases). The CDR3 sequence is CASSWGESRDQPQHF. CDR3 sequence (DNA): TGTGCCAGTAGTTGGGGGGAATCGAGGGATCAGCCCCAGCATTTT.